What follows are 5 T cell receptor beta chains derived from one specimen sequenced in a study of CD8+ T cells in alopecia areata. Specified treatment: oral pan-JAK inhibitor, 5-10 mg twice daily. Following RNA extraction, reverse transcription yielded cDNA that acted as the sequencing template. Sequenced by immunoSEQ multiplex PCR; TCRdb stores in-frame clones only, minus some. Of 200,000 to 250,000 clones in the sample, roughly two fifths were seen once. The specimen was CD4+ T cells sorted from blood, collected between weeks 30 and 35, from a patient treated with tofacitinib. These receptors all stem from a human donor with alopecia areata.

This clone occurred many times. This chain links TRBV19 with TRBJ1-5; maybe TRBD1 (6 bases). Germline CDR1 is LNHDA and CDR2 is SQIVND (reference sequence). The CDR3 has 12 residues. Trimming shortened V by 10 bases and J by 7 bases, and 14 bases separated the two germline ends. In nucleotides, the CDR3 is TGTGCCACCTCCTACAGGGACCAGCCCCAGCATTTT. As protein: CATSYRDQPQHF.

This chain links TRBV18 with TRBJ2-5; TRBD1 agrees at 7 bases. Per germline, CDR1 KGHSH and CDR2 LQKENI. This CDR3 comprises 14 residues. After removal of 4 bases from V and 4 bases from J, the junction contained 6 bases not matched to a gene. The DNA for the CDR3 is TGTGCCAGCTCACTCGACAGGGTGGGAGAGACCCAGTACTTC. Its protein is CASSLDRVGETQYF.

The V call is TRBV18, the J call TRBJ2-1; the match to TRBD1 covers 8 bases. The CDR3 has 15 residues. The germline V gene has CDR1 KGHSH and CDR2 LQKENI. The V and J ends lost 2 bases and 10 bases, in that order; junction bases with no gene match: 10. CDR3 region: CASSPRQGAEVEQFF. As DNA, the CDR3 is TGTGCCAGCTCACCAAGGCAGGGGGCTGAAGTAGAGCAGTTCTTC.

The rearrangement links TRBV4-1 to TRBJ1-2, with D unresolved. Trimming took off 4 bases at V and 4 bases at J, with 13 bases between the two ends. CDR3 length equals 14 residues. CDR1 and CDR2 (germline): MGHRA, YSYEKL. The CDR3 nucleotides are TGCGCCAGCAGCCCGGCCCCTTCTTCCTATGGCTACACCTTC. Translation gives CASSPAPSSYGYTF.

In this sample, this clone turned up a few times. J is TRBJ1-1 and V is TRBV7-9, with 8 bases that match TRBD1. Losses at the gene ends were 6 bases for V and 1 base for J; bases not matched to a gene: 13. The CDR3 runs to 17 residues. From germline, CDR1 is SEHNR and CDR2 FQNEAQ (reference sequence). The CDR3 sequence is CASSSTPGRGQNTEAFF. As DNA, the CDR3 is TGTGCCAGCAGTTCCACCCCAGGCAGGGGGCAGAACACTGAAGCTTTCTTT. Filled out from reference TRBV7-9 and TRBJ1-1, the complete variable domain reads DTGVSQNPRHKITKRGQNVTFRCDPISEHNRLYWYRQTLGQGPEFLTYFQNEAQLEKSRLLSDRFSAERPKGSFSTLEIQRTEQGDSAMYLCASSSTPGRGQNTEAFFGQGTRLTVV.